Presented here are 25 T cell receptor beta chains from one specimen sequenced in a study of CD8 T cells in ankylosing spondylitis. TCRdb analysed the 5' RACE reads with MiXCR anew, one entry per CDR3 protein. The sample records 300,000 to 400,000 distinct CDR3 sequences, around 10% being singletons. Sequences were obtained from blood, either unsorted or a sorted T cell fraction (not recorded which). The receptors here all came from a female donor with ankylosing spondylitis or in good health (not recorded which).

V and J are TRBV6-1 and TRBJ1-4; D ambiguous. V was cut by 8 bases and J by 11 bases, with 9 bases left in between. Germline CDR1 is MNHNS and CDR2 is SASEGT. The CDR3 has 10 residues. Written as DNA, the CDR3 is TGTGCCAGCGGGGAAATTAAACTGTTTTTT. Encoded protein: CASGEIKLFF.

This clonotype was detected ten times or more. The chain uses TRBV18 and TRBJ2-1, with 10 bases identical to TRBD2. Trimming at V came to 3 bases and at J to 9 bases, leaving 8 bases not matched to a gene. The CDR3 contains 15 residues. Germline loops: CDR1 KGHSH, CDR2 LQKENI. CDR3 sequence reads: CASSPKAGGPGEQFF. In DNA form, the CDR3 reads TGTGCCAGCTCACCCAAAGCGGGAGGGCCGGGTGAGCAGTTCTTC. Together with reference TRBV18 and TRBJ2-1, the CDR3 gives the full variable domain: NAGVMQNPRHLVRRRGQEARLRCSPMKGHSHVYWYRQLPEEGLKFMVYLQKENIIDESGMPKERFSAEFPKEGPSILRIQQVVRGDSAAYFCASSPKAGGPGEQFFGPGTRLTVL.

This clonotype has just a few counts. The chain recombines TRBV5-1 with TRBJ2-3, with D tentatively TRBD1 (6 bases). Trimming stripped 3 bases from V and 6 bases from J, with 14 bases between. CDR1 and CDR2 (germline): SGHRS, YFSETQ. This CDR3 region has 14 residues. This CDR3 is CASSSFSGEDTQYF. The DNA for the CDR3 is TGCGCCAGCAGCTCCTTTTCAGGGGAGGATACGCAGTATTTT.

In this sample, this clonotype turned up many times. This chain links TRBV29-1 with TRBJ2-1; tentatively, D is TRBD2 (5 bases). Germline CDR1 is SQVTM and CDR2 is ANQGSEA. V dropped 7 bases and J dropped 8 bases, with 15 bases sitting between them. This CDR3 spans 12 amino acids. The CDR3 loop reads CSATSPGDEQFF. In nucleotides, the CDR3 is TGCAGCGCCACCTCCCCCGGGGATGAGCAGTTCTTC.

This clonotype was counted at least ten times. This sequence joins TRBV7-9 and TRBJ1-5; TRBD1 agrees at 8 bases. Per germline, CDR1 SEHNR and CDR2 FQNEAQ (reference sequence). The junction had 4 bases not matched to a gene; V was cut back by 4 bases and J by 5 bases. The CDR3 consists of 14 residues. Here the CDR3 reads CASSSGQGYQPQHF. The CDR3 DNA is TGTGCCAGCAGCTCCGGACAGGGCTATCAGCCCCAGCATTTT.

Points on this clonotype: This clone may be a read error of a much larger clone one base away. The J gene is TRBJ1-1, the V gene TRBV5-1; D may be TRBD1 (6 bases). The CDR3 runs to 13 residues. Germline V gene lookup returns CDR1 SGHRS and CDR2 YFSETQ. V lost 0 bases and J 6 bases, leaving 9 bases between the germline ends. The CDR3 here is CASSLGGAPEAFF. DNA of the CDR3: TGCGCCAGCAGCTTGGGGGGGGCCCCTGAAGCTTTCTTT.

This clonotype has a count of ten or more. This sequence joins TRBV12-3 or TRBV12-4 and TRBJ1-5, with TRBD1 matching over 10 bases. The CDR3 is 14 amino acids. The V and J ends lost 5 bases and 7 bases, in that order; junction bases with no gene match: 5. In nucleotides, the CDR3 is TGTGCCAGCAGTGCGGACAGGGGGGTCCAGCCCCAGCATTTT. Translation gives CASSADRGVQPQHF.

This clonotype was seen many times. This chain connects TRBV5-1 to TRBJ2-1; 8 nucleotides align to TRBD2. CDR3 length equals 15 residues. Germline V gives CDR1 SGHRS, CDR2 YFSETQ. The trim removed 2 bases at V and 4 bases at J, leaving 5 bases unmatched. CDR3 loop: CASSLQRERYNEQFF. The CDR3 nucleotides are TGCGCCAGCAGCTTACAGCGGGAGAGGTACAATGAGCAGTTCTTC.

This clonotype was seen at least ten times. The chain uses TRBV5-6 and TRBJ1-1, with D maybe TRBD1 (5 bases). CDR1 and CDR2 (germline): SGHDT, YYEEEE. V lost 3 bases and J lost 7, with 16 bases in between. The CDR3 loop spans 14 amino acids. The CDR3 here is CASSSLAGGREAFF. The CDR3 nucleotides read TGTGCCAGCAGCTCGTTGGCTGGGGGTCGTGAAGCTTTCTTT. Together with reference TRBV5-6 and TRBJ1-1, the CDR3 gives the full variable domain: DAGVTQSPTHLIKTRGQQVTLRCSPKSGHDTVSWYQQALGQGPQFIFQYYEEEERQRGNFPDRFSGHQFPNYSSELNVNALLLGDSALYLCASSSLAGGREAFFGQGTRLTVV.

This clonotype has only a few counts. The J gene is TRBJ2-7, the V gene TRBV7-9; D not certain. Trimming took off 5 bases at V and 4 bases at J, with 15 bases between the two ends. The CDR3 spans 14 residues. Germline values: CDR1 SEHNR, CDR2 FQNEAQ (reference sequence). The CDR3 coding sequence is TGTGCCAGCAGCCTGAGAGAGGTCGGGTACGAGCAGTACTTC. It translates to CASSLREVGYEQYF.

This clonotype was observed many times. The chain has TRBV29-1 and TRBJ2-1; D might be TRBD2 (6 bases). Trimming pared 3 bases from V and 3 bases from J, leaving 21 bases between. The length of the CDR3 is 17 residues. The germline gives CDR1 SQVTM, CDR2 ANQGSEA. The CDR3 nucleotides are TGCAGCGTTGATCTGGGGGGTCTCCAGACGAACTACAATGAGCAGTTCTTC. Translated: CSVDLGGLQTNYNEQFF.

This clonotype was seen at least ten times. The rearrangement joins TRBV9 to TRBJ1-5; 7 nucleotides match TRBD1. Germline loops: CDR1 SGDLS, CDR2 YYNGEE. The V segment lost 2 bases and the J segment 7 bases; nucleotides outside the gene matches: 12. This CDR3 is built from 16 residues. CDR3 in amino acids: CASSVGEGASGQPQHF. CDR3 DNA: TGTGCCAGCAGCGTTGGTGAGGGGGCGTCGGGACAGCCCCAGCATTTT.

This clonotype was seen repeatedly, ten times or more. The chain couples TRBV9 to TRBJ2-7, with D maybe TRBD2 (5 bases). Germline-derived CDR1 and CDR2 are SGDLS and YYNGEE. The CDR3 consists of 14 residues. Trimming removed 0 bases at V and 2 bases at J, with 9 bases between. CDR3 nucleotide sequence: TGTGCCAGCAGCGTAGACCTCGGGACCTACGAGCAGTACTTC. This gives the protein CASSVDLGTYEQYF.

This clonotype was picked up many times. The chain combines TRBV20-1 with TRBJ1-2, with D tentatively TRBD1 (5 bases). V shed 0 bases and J shed 4 bases, with 15 bases lying between them. Germline V gene lookup returns CDR1 DFQATT and CDR2 SNEGSKA (reference sequence). The CDR3 runs to 15 residues. CDR3 bases: TGCAGTGCTAGAGATTTGGGCCAGGGATTCTATGGCTACACCTTC. Protein product: CSARDLGQGFYGYTF.

This clonotype was seen many times. The chain is built from TRBV10-3 and TRBJ1-2; tentatively, D is TRBD1 (5 bases). This CDR3 contains 13 residues. Trimming shortened V by 2 bases and J by 5 bases, and 9 bases separated the two germline ends. Germline lookup yields CDR1 ENHRY and CDR2 SYGVKD. In DNA form, the CDR3 reads TGTGCCATCAGTGAGGGGGCGGGATATGGCTACACCTTC. Protein product: CAISEGAGYGYTF.

This clonotype was recorded many times. Given the absence of the conserved phenylalanine or tryptophan at the CDR3 end, a read error is likely. The DNA is left out, because the CDR3 cannot be placed on it with certainty; the CDR3 is given as TCRdb lists it. The V call is TRBV10-3, the J call TRBJ1-1; the table's D call TRBD1 went unverified against the DNA. Germline CDR1 ENHRY, CDR2 SYGVKD. Both ends counted, the CDR3 spans 12 residues. CDR3 sequence reads: CAISESRQGARS.

This clonotype came up many times. The chain has TRBV11-2 and TRBJ2-3; the D is unclear. This CDR3 has 15 amino acids. Germline V gene sequence: CDR1 SGHAT, CDR2 FQNNGV. Trimming took 2 bases from V and 0 from J, leaving 9 bases between them. For the CDR3, the DNA is TGTGCCAGCAGCTTACTCATAACAAGCACAGATACGCAGTATTTT. This sequence encodes CASSLLITSTDTQYF. The entire variable domain, with the rest obtained from reference TRBV11-2 and TRBJ2-3, is as follows: EAGVAQSPRYKIIEKRQSVAFWCNPISGHATLYWYQQILGQGPKLLIQFQNNGVVDDSQLPKDRFSAERLKGVDSTLKIQPAKLEDSAVYLCASSLLITSTDTQYFGPGTRLTVL.

This clonotype has ten or more counts. This chain connects TRBV20-1 to TRBJ1-5; 9 bases map to TRBD1. This CDR3 contains 19 residues. J lost 3 bases, V lost 3 bases, and 18 bases had no gene match. Germline-derived CDR1 and CDR2 are DFQATT and SNEGSKA (reference sequence). CDR3 bases: TGCAGTGCTAGGGATTGGGGACAGGGTGCTCGAGAAAACAATCAGCCCCAGCATTTT. Protein sequence: CSARDWGQGARENNQPQHF.

The table lists this clonotype with many counts. This chain connects TRBV27 to TRBJ1-4; D ambiguous. V gave up 6 bases and J gave up 6 bases, with 14 bases separating them. The CDR3 contains 14 residues. The germline V gene encodes CDR1 MNHEY and CDR2 SMNVEV (reference sequence). The CDR3 region has the DNA TGTGCCAGCAGGGGTGAGGGTTGGGATGAAAAACTGTTTTTT. This encodes CASRGEGWDEKLFF.

This clonotype was counted a single time. A much larger clone sits a single nucleotide away, making a read error possible. This rearrangement joins TRBV20-1 to TRBJ2-5; 7 nucleotides agree with TRBD2. CDR3 size: 12 residues. Germline assignment: CDR1 DFQATT and CDR2 SNEGSKA (reference sequence). CDR3 in amino acids: CSARLAVETPYF. The CDR3 bases are TGCAGTGCTAGGCTAGCGGTAGAGACCCCGTACTTC.

This clonotype was seen only a few times. This chain links TRBV7-6 with TRBJ2-1, with 12 nucleotides matching TRBD2. This CDR3 region has 17 residues. V was pared by 3 bases and J by 4 bases, with 7 bases of the junction left unmatched. Germline V gene sequence: CDR1 SGHVS, CDR2 FNYEAQ. The CDR3 DNA reads as TGTGCCAGCAGCTTCCCTCTAGCGGGAGGGATGTACAATGAGCAGTTCTTC. Residues: CASSFPLAGGMYNEQFF.

This chain uses TRBV10-3 with TRBJ2-2; 11 bases map to TRBD2. V gave up 6 bases and J gave up 7 bases; unmatched junction bases: 4. This CDR3 has 14 amino acids. Germline assignment: CDR1 ENHRY and CDR2 SYGVKD. The CDR3 region is CAISGTSGFGELFF. In DNA, the CDR3 is TGTGCCATCAGCGGGACTAGCGGATTCGGGGAGCTGTTTTTT.

V is TRBV5-1 and J is TRBJ2-2, with TRBD2 identical over 8 bases. This CDR3 comprises 17 residues. CDR1 is SGHRS, CDR2 YFSETQ, per germline. Germline trimming cut 0 bases from V and 6 bases from J; bases unmatched to any gene: 10. CDR3 sequence: CASSLVPSGGKSGELFF. Written as DNA, the CDR3 is TGCGCCAGCAGCTTGGTTCCCAGCGGGGGAAAGTCCGGGGAGCTGTTTTTT.

This clonotype appeared many times. The chain uses TRBV7-8 and TRBJ2-7; possible D gene TRBD1, 5 bases. The V gene's germline CDR1 is SGHVS and CDR2 FQNEAQ. Trimming pared 1 base from V and 5 bases from J, leaving 12 bases between. This CDR3 has 14 amino acids. In nucleotides, the CDR3 is TGTGCCAGCAGCTTAGTCAGGGTCCTCGACGAGCAGTACTTC. It codes for CASSLVRVLDEQYF. Using reference TRBV7-8 and TRBJ2-7 for the parts outside the CDR3, the full variable domain is GAGVSQSPRYKVAKRGQDVALRCDPISGHVSLFWYQQALGQGPEFLTYFQNEAQLDKSGLPSDRFFAERPEGSVSTLKIQRTQQEDSAVYLCASSLVRVLDEQYFGPGTRLTVT.

This chain joins TRBV6-5 and TRBJ2-2, with D tentatively TRBD1 (5 bases). The germline V gene encodes CDR1 MNHEY and CDR2 SVGAGI. CDR3 length equals 14 residues. Trimming removed 4 bases from V and 6 bases from J, with 12 bases in between. CDR3 loop: CASSSAGKAGELFF. The CDR3 bases are TGTGCCAGCAGTTCGGCAGGGAAGGCCGGGGAGCTGTTTTTT.